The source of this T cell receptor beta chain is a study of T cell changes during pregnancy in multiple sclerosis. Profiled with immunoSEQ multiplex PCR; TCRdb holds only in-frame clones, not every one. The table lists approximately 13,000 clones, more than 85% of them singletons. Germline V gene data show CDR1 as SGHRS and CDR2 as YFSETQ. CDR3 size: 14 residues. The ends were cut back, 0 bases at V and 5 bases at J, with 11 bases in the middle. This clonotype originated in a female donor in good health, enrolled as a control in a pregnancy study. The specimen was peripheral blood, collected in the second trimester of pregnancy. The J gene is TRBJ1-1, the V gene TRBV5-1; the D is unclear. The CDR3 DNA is TGCGCCAGCAGCTTGGGCGGTGCGGGTACTGAAGCTTTCTTT. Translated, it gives CASSLGGAGTEAFF.